This T cell receptor (beta chain) was captured by sequencing in a study of shared clonotypes between healthy human individuals. CD8 cells classed as naive were CD45RO-negative and positively selected for CCR7, excluding terminally differentiated effector memory CD45RA+ cells. V lost 1 base to trimming and J lost 3 bases; unmatched junction nucleotides: 1. Germline CDR1 is SGHRS and CDR2 is YFSETQ. The CDR3 is 14 amino acids. General study points: In this cohort, only blood was sampled, and tissue repertoires likely differ. Clonotypes shared by all four sorted-subset donors had higher generation probabilities than non-shared clonotypes. A generally larger estimated richness was seen in naive subsets than in memory subsets.

This clone showed up just once. Antigen: not known. Other DNA variants within this sample encode the same CDR3. Produced via immunoSEQ multiplex PCR; TCRdb's table is partial and in-frame only. The table lists millions of clones, less than 95% of them singletons. The receptor was isolated from a man aged 18 to 30 in good health. The rearrangement uses TRBV5-1 and TRBJ2-1, with 7 bases that match TRBD2. Sequencing was done on a sample of naive CD8+ T cells sorted from blood. The CDR3 bases are TGCGCCAGCAGCTTGAGCGGGGTCTACAATGAGCAGTTCTTC. Translation gives CASSLSGVYNEQFF.